This T cell receptor beta chain was obtained from a study of Ad26.COV2.S vaccination and SARS-CoV-2 variants. At the level of the study: By the intramuscular route, Ad26.COV2.S was given once, or twice 56 days apart.

Sequenced by immunoSEQ multiplex PCR; TCRdb stores in-frame clones only, minus some. The sample records 300,000 to 350,000 clones, around 88% being singletons. The V gene's germline CDR1 is SEHNR and CDR2 FQNEAQ (reference sequence). The J segment lost 4 bases and the V segment lost 5 bases, leaving 9 bases of the junction unmatched. This CDR3 has 15 amino acids. The treatment denotes: roughly 20 received Ad26.COV2.S at low or high dose, single or two shots; roughly five received placebo; per-sample allocation not given. Collection of samples fell on day 63 after the first vaccine or placebo injection. Concerning this clone itself: No antigen is known for it.

Study findings and constraints: Those who received vaccine or placebo ended up with similar non-spike TCR breadth. Reportedly, after vaccination the spike-specific CD8+ and CD4+ T cell responses displayed substantial breadth.

The sequence was obtained from a person between 18 and 59 years old who received the Ad26.COV2.S COVID-19 vaccine or a placebo. The rearrangement uses TRBV7-9 and TRBJ2-5, with 8 bases aligning to TRBD2. The sequenced sample was peripheral blood, obtained in a trial of Ad26.COV2.S vaccine versus placebo. In DNA form, the CDR3 reads TGTGCCAGCAGCGTAACGGGACTAGTCGTAGAGACCCAGTACTTC. This sequence encodes CASSVTGLVVETQYF.